A single sample gave rise to the 9 T cell receptor beta chains below, sequenced in a study of siplizumab effects on memory and regulatory T cells. Only in-frame clones appear in the TCRdb table, and some are missing; sequencing was by immunoSEQ multiplex PCR. The sample consists of 70,000 to 100,000 clones, 90% to 95% of them appearing once. The sequenced sample was CD8+ T cells sorted from blood. These receptors all come from a human donor in good health.

The chain carries TRBV15 and TRBJ2-1; a possible D gene is TRBD2 (6 bases). The CDR3 has 15 residues. V was shortened by 5 bases and J by 3 bases, with 14 bases between the two germline ends. Germline V gene sequence: CDR1 LNHNV, CDR2 YYDKDF (reference sequence). The CDR3 DNA reads TGTGCCACCAGCGGAGGGGAGACTAGCTACAATGAGCAGTTCTTC. This sequence encodes CATSGGETSYNEQFF.

The chain recombines TRBV7-9 with TRBJ1-1, with D perhaps TRBD1 (6 bases). Trimming left V 4 bases short and J 4 bases short, with 10 bases between. Germline CDR1 SEHNR, CDR2 FQNEAQ (reference sequence). The CDR3 has 13 amino acids. The CDR3 here is CASSSTGSTEAFF. The CDR3 DNA reads as TGTGCCAGCAGCTCCACAGGGTCCACTGAAGCTTTCTTT. Full variable domain (rest looked up from reference TRBV7-9 and TRBJ1-1): DTGVSQNPRHKITKRGQNVTFRCDPISEHNRLYWYRQTLGQGPEFLTYFQNEAQLEKSRLLSDRFSAERPKGSFSTLEIQRTEQGDSAMYLCASSSTGSTEAFFGQGTRLTVV.

The chain employs TRBV10-3 and TRBJ2-1; 11 bases map to TRBD2. The CDR3 spans 16 residues. J was trimmed by 5 bases and V by 1 base; bases with no gene match: 4. Germline lookup yields CDR1 ENHRY and CDR2 SYGVKD. CDR3 residues: CAISELGTSGNNEQFF. For the CDR3, the DNA is TGTGCCATCAGTGAGTTGGGGACTAGCGGAAACAATGAGCAGTTCTTC.

Of note for this clone: Other DNA sequences from this sample encode an identical CDR3 as well. The chain joins TRBV4-1 to TRBJ1-5; D remains unclear. V was trimmed by 1 base and J by 4 bases, leaving 8 bases between them. CDR3 size: 14 residues. CDR1 is MGHRA and CDR2 is YSYEKL in the germline V gene. The CDR3 sequence is CASSQGNGNQPQHF. As DNA, the CDR3 is TGCGCCAGCAGCCAAGGGAATGGGAATCAGCCCCAGCATTTT.

The genes are TRBV25-1 and TRBJ2-7, with TRBD2 identical over 9 bases. This CDR3 has 15 residues. The germline gives CDR1 MGHDK, CDR2 SYGVNS. Trimming at V came to 2 bases and at J to 3 bases, leaving 5 bases not matched to a gene. CDR3 residues: CASSERLAGYYEQYF. DNA of the CDR3: TGTGCCAGCAGTGAAAGGCTAGCGGGATACTACGAGCAGTACTTC.

The chain links TRBV4-1 to TRBJ2-3, with 9 bases fitting TRBD2. Unmatched junction bases numbered 7, after V lost 8 bases and J lost 1 base. There are 15 residues in the CDR3. Germline V gene data show CDR1 as MGHRA and CDR2 as YSYEKL. CDR3 loop: CASCPASGGTDTQYF. The DNA of the CDR3 is TGCGCCAGCTGCCCAGCTAGCGGGGGCACAGATACGCAGTATTTT.

The chain combines TRBV19 with TRBJ1-3; D ambiguous. Germline CDR1 reads LNHDA; CDR2 reads SQIVND (reference sequence). This CDR3 has 13 amino acids. Trimming pared 2 bases from V and 8 bases from J, leaving 10 bases between. The CDR3 loop reads CASSISQGDTIYF. In DNA form, the CDR3 reads TGTGCCAGTAGTATATCCCAAGGAGACACCATATATTTT.

The chain couples TRBV30 to TRBJ2-1; 8 bases are a match to TRBD2. Germline V gene data show CDR1 as GTSNPN and CDR2 as SVGIG (reference sequence). The J segment lost 1 base and the V segment lost 4 bases, leaving 3 bases of the junction unmatched. There are 14 residues in the CDR3. The CDR3 region has the DNA TGTGCCTGGAATATAGCGGGGTCCTACAATGAGCAGTTCTTC. It specifies CAWNIAGSYNEQFF.

This chain connects TRBV27 to TRBJ2-7; 8 positions match TRBD1. The V gene's germline CDR1 is MNHEY and CDR2 SMNVEV (reference sequence). V shed 7 bases and J 2 bases; nucleotides not matched to a gene: 4. This CDR3 is 13 amino acids long. In nucleotides, the CDR3 is TGTGCCAGCAATCCGACAGGGGCCTACGAGCAGTACTTC. Protein product: CASNPTGAYEQYF.